This TCR beta chain was sequenced during a study of response to subunit inactivated influenza vaccine. This clonotype was recorded a few times. TCRdb used MiXCR to reprocess the RT-PCR reads, holding one entry per CDR3 protein. The top ten hold roughly 40% of the sample, which has about 180,000 distinct CDR3 sequences, about 11% seen once. This CDR3 has 14 amino acids. V was clipped by 5 bases and J by 2 bases, with 12 bases between them. CDR1 is MNHEY and CDR2 is SMNVEV in the germline V gene (reference sequence). The receptor was derived from a man in his fifties or sixties who received an inactivated influenza vaccine. The sequencing used CD8+ T cells sorted from PBMCs, collected about 24 months after vaccination. The genes are TRBV27 and TRBJ2-5; D perhaps matches TRBD1 (8 bases). CDR3 nucleotides: TGTGCCAGCAGTCAACAGGGGGGGCAAGAGACCCAGTACTTC. This codes for CASSQQGGQETQYF.